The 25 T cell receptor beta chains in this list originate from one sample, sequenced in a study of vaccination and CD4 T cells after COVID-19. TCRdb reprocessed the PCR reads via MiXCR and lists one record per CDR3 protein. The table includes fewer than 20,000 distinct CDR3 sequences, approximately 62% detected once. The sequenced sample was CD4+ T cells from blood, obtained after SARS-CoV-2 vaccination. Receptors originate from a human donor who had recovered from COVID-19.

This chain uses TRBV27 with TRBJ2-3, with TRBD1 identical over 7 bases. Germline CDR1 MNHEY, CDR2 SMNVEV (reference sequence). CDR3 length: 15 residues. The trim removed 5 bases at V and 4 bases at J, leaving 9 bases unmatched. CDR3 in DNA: TGTGCCAGCAGTCTGGAACTTACAGGGGCAGATACGCAGTATTTT. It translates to CASSLELTGADTQYF.

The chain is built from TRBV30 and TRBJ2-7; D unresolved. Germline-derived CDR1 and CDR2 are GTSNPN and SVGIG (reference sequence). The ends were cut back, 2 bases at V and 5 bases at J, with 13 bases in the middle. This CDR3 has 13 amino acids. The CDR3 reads CAWSSPRSNEQYF. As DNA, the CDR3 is TGTGCCTGGAGTTCCCCCAGGTCCAACGAGCAGTACTTC.

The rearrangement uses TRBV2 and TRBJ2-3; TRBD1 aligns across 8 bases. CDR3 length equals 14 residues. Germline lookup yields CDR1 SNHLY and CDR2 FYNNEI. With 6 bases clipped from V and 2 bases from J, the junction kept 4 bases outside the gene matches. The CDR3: CASRDREITDTQYF. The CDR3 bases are TGTGCCAGCAGGGACAGGGAGATCACAGATACGCAGTATTTT.

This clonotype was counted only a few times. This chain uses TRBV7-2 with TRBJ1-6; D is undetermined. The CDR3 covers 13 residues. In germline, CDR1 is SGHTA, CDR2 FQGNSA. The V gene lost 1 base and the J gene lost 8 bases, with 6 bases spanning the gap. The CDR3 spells CASSLGSDSPLHF. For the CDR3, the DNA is TGTGCCAGCAGCTTAGGGTCAGATTCACCCCTCCACTTT.

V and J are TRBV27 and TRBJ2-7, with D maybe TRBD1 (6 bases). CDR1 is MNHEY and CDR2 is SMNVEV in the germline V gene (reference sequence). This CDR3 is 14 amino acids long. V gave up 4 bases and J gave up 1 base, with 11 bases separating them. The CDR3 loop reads CASSSQGFSYEQYF. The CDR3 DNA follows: TGTGCCAGCAGTTCACAGGGTTTTTCCTACGAGCAGTACTTC.

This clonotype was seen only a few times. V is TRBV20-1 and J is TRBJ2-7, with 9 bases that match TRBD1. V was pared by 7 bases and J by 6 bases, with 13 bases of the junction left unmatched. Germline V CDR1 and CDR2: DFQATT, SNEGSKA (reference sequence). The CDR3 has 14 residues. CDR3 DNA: TGCAGTGTTGCAACAGGGGGCTTTGGGTCCGAGCAGTACTTC. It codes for CSVATGGFGSEQYF.

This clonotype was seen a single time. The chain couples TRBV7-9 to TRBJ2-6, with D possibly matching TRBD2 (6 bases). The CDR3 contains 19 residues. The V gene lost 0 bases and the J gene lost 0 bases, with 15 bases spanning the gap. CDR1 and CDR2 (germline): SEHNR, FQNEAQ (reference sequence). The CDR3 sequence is CASSLATGVKLSGANVLTF. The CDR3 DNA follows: TGTGCCAGCAGCTTAGCGACGGGGGTCAAGCTCTCTGGGGCCAACGTCCTGACTTTC.

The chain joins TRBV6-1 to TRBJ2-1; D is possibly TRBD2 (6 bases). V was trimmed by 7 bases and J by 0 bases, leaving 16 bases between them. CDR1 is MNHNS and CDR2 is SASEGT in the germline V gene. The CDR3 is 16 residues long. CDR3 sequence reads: CASTRNSGSSYNEQFF. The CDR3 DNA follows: TGTGCCAGCACCCGGAATAGCGGAAGCTCCTACAATGAGCAGTTCTTC.

CDR3 DNA: TGTGCCAGGGTAGCGGGAGAGGGATACAATGAGCAGTTCTTC. Protein sequence: CARVAGEGYNEQFF. The chain carries TRBV2 and TRBJ2-1, with 9 bases that match TRBD2. The germline CDR1 and CDR2 sequences are SNHLY and FYNNEI. V gave up 9 bases and J gave up 4 bases; unmatched junction bases: 7. The CDR3 is made up of 14 amino acids.

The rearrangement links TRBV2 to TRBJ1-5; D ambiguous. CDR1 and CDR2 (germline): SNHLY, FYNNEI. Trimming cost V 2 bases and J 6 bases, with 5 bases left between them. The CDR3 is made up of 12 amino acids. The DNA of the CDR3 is TGTGCCAGCAGTGAACAAGGTCAGCCCCAGCATTTT. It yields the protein CASSEQGQPQHF. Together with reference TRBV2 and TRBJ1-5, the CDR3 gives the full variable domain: EPEVTQTPSHQVTQMGQEVILRCVPISNHLYFYWYRQILGQKVEFLVSFYNNEISEKSEIFDDQFSVERPDGSNFTLKIRSTKLEDSAMYFCASSEQGQPQHFGDGTRLSIL.

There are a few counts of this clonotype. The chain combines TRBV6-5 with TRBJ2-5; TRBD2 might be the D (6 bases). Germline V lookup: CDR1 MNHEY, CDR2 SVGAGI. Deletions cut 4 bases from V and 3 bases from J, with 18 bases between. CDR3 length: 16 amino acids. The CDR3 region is CASSSPLSGREETQYF. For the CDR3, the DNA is TGTGCCAGCAGTTCCCCCCTTTCCGGGAGAGAAGAGACCCAGTACTTC.

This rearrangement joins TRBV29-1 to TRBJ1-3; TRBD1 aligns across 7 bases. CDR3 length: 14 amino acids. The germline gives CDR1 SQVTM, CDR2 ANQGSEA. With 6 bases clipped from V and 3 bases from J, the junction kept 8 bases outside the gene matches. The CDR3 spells CSVESDRDGNTIYF. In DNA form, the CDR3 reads TGCAGCGTGGAATCCGACAGGGATGGAAACACCATATATTTT.

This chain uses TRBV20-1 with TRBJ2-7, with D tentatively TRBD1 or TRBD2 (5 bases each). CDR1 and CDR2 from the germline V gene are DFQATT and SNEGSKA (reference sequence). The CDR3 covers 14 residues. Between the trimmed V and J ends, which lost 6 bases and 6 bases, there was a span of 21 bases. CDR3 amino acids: CSARPGRGLGEQYF. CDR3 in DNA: TGCAGTGCGAGACCGGGACGGGGATTAGGCGAGCAGTACTTC.

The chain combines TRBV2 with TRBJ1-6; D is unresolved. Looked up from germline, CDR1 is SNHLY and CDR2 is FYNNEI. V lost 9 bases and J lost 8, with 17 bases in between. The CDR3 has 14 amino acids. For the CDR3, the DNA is TGTGCCAGTCGGCCCCGGGAATATGATTCACCCCTCCACTTT. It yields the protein CASRPREYDSPLHF.

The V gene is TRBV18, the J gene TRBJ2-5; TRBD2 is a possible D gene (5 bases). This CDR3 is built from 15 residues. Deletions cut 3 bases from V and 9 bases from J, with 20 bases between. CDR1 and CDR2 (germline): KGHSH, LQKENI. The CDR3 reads CASSPPDLLGEAQYF. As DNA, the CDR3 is TGTGCCAGCTCACCTCCGGACTTACTTGGCGAGGCCCAGTACTTC.

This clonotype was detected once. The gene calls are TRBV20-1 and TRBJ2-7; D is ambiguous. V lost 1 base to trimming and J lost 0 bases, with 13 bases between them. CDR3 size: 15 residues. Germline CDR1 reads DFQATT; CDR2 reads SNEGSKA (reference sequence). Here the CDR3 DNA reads TGCAGTGCTAGAGGTCAAACCGCGAGCTCCTACGAGCAGTACTTC. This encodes CSARGQTASSYEQYF.

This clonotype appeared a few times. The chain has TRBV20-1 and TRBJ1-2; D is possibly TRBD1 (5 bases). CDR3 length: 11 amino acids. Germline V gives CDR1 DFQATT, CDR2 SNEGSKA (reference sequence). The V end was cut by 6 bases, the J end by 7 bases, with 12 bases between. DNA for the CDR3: TGCAGTGCAGAGCGTGGGGCTGGCTACACCTTC. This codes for CSAERGAGYTF.

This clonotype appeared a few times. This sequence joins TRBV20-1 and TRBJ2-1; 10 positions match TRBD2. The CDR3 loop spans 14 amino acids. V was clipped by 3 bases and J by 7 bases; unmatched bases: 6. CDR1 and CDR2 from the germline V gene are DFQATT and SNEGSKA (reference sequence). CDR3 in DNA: TGCAGTGCTAGGGCTAGCGGGAGTTGGAATGAGCAGTTCTTC. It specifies CSARASGSWNEQFF.

The CDR3 is CSASKGAPSGANVLTF. CDR3 nucleotides: TGCAGTGCTAGTAAGGGGGCCCCCTCTGGGGCCAACGTCCTGACTTTC. The chain has TRBV20-1 and TRBJ2-6, with TRBD1 matching 7 bases. Germline trimming cut 3 bases from V and 0 bases from J; bases unmatched to any gene: 5. Germline-derived CDR1 and CDR2 are DFQATT and SNEGSKA (reference sequence). This CDR3 has 16 amino acids.

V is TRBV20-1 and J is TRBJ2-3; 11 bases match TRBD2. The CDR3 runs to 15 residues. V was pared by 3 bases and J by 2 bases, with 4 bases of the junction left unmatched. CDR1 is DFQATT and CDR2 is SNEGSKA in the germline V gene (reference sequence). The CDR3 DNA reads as TGCAGTGCTAGGTCTAGCGGGAGGACCACAGATACGCAGTATTTT. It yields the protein CSARSSGRTTDTQYF.

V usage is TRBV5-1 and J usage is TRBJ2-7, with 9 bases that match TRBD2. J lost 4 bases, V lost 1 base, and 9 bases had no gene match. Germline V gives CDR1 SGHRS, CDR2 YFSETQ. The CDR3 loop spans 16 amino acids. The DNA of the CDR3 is TGCGCCAGCAGCTTGAACTTCGGGACTAGCATTTACGAGCAGTACTTC. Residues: CASSLNFGTSIYEQYF.

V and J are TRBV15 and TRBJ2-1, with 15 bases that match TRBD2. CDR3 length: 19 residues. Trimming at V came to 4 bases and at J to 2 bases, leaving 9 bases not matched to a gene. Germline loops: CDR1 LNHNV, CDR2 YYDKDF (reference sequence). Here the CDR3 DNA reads TGTGCCACCAGCAACGGAGGGACTAGCGGGAGGTCCCCCTACAATGAGCAGTTCTTC. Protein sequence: CATSNGGTSGRSPYNEQFF.

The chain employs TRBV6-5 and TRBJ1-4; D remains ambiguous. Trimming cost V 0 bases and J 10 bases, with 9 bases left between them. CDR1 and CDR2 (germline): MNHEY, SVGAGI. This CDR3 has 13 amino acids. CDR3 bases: TGTGCCAGCAGTTACTCGAGTATAGCAAAACTGTTTTTT. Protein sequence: CASSYSSIAKLFF.

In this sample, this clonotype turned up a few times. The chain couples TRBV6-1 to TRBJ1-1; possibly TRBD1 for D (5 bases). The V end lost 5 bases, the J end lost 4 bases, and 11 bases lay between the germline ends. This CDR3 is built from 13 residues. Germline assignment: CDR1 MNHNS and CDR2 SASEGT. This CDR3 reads CASSLQGSTEAFF. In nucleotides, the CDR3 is TGTGCCAGCAGTCTTCAGGGTTCCACTGAAGCTTTCTTT.

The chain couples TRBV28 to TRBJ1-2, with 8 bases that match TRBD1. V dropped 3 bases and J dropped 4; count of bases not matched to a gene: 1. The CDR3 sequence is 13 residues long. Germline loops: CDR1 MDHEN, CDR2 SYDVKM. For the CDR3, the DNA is TGTGCCAGCAGTTTTCAGGGGGCCTATGGCTACACCTTC. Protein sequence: CASSFQGAYGYTF.